One sample yielded the 30 T cell receptor beta chains listed below, sequenced in a study of cytomegalovirus exposure and HLA in healthy donors. Repertoires were generated with immunoSEQ multiplex PCR, while TCRdb's copy carries only in-frame clones and drops some. The table shows under 75,000 clones, with 85% occurring only once. Sequences were obtained from PBMCs. These receptors came from a man aged 25 to 40 in good health and CMV-seronegative.

In this sample, this clone turned up a few times. This chain connects TRBV14 to TRBJ1-1; possible D gene TRBD1, 5 bases. In germline, CDR1 is SGHDN, CDR2 FVKESK. V lost 1 base and J lost 0, with 15 bases in between. This CDR3 region has 17 residues. The CDR3: CASSQVLGAGLNTEAFF. In DNA form, the CDR3 reads TGTGCCAGCAGCCAAGTTCTTGGGGCCGGGTTGAACACTGAAGCTTTCTTT.

This chain joins TRBV18 and TRBJ1-5, with TRBD1 matching 10 bases. The germline gives CDR1 KGHSH, CDR2 LQKENI. This CDR3 is 16 amino acids long. The J segment lost 3 bases and the V segment lost 3 bases, leaving 5 bases of the junction unmatched. In nucleotides, the CDR3 is TGTGCCAGCTCACCTTTAGACAGGGGGCTCAATCAGCCCCAGCATTTT. Protein: CASSPLDRGLNQPQHF.

With respect to this clone: The sample contains more than one DNA sequence encoding this CDR3. V usage is TRBV28 and J usage is TRBJ1-1; D unresolved. There are 11 residues in the CDR3. CDR1 is MDHEN, CDR2 SYDVKM, per germline. Between the trimmed V and J ends, which lost 6 bases and 2 bases, there was a span of 4 bases. CDR3 nucleotides: TGTGCCAGCAGCTCTAACACTGAAGCTTTCTTT. Translating gives CASSSNTEAFF.

The CDR3 DNA follows: TGTGCCAGCAGTTCCTTGACAGGGCGAACTGAAGCTTTCTTT. It codes for CASSSLTGRTEAFF. The chain employs TRBV2 and TRBJ1-1, with TRBD1 matching over 7 bases. This CDR3 has 14 residues. Germline V CDR1 and CDR2: SNHLY, FYNNEI. V was clipped by 5 bases and J by 5 bases; unmatched bases: 8.

The V call is TRBV5-8, the J call TRBJ2-2; TRBD1 matches at 8 bases. The CDR3 is 15 amino acids. Germline assignment: CDR1 SGHTS and CDR2 YDEGEE. The J segment lost 3 bases and the V segment lost 4 bases, leaving 5 bases of the junction unmatched. The CDR3 nucleotides read TGTGCCAGCAGCAGACAGGGGTACGACACCGGGGAGCTGTTTTTT. Translation: CASSRQGYDTGELFF. The full variable domain, its missing parts supplied by reference TRBV5-8 and TRBJ2-2, is EAGVTQSPTHLIKTRGQQATLRCSPISGHTSVYWYQQALGLGLQFLLWYDEGEERNRGNFPPRFSGRQFPNYSSELNVNALELEDSALYLCASSRQGYDTGELFFGEGSRLTVL.

The chain uses TRBV6-1 and TRBJ1-2, with D maybe TRBD1 (6 bases). V shed 4 bases and J shed 0 bases, with 15 bases lying between them. The CDR3 runs to 16 residues. Per germline, CDR1 MNHNS and CDR2 SASEGT. Here the CDR3 reads CASSVLLQGANYGYTF. The CDR3 coding sequence is TGTGCCAGCAGTGTCCTTTTACAGGGAGCTAACTATGGCTACACCTTC.

The CDR3 DNA reads TGTGCCAGCAGCCTGCAGGGGGCTACAGATACGCAGTATTTT. Translation gives CASSLQGATDTQYF. The chain has TRBV9 and TRBJ2-3, with 8 bases identical to TRBD1. Germline CDR1 is SGDLS and CDR2 is YYNGEE. The length of the CDR3 is 14 residues. Unmatched junction bases numbered 4, after V lost 4 bases and J lost 3 bases.

The chain recombines TRBV5-4 with TRBJ2-5, with TRBD1 identical over 8 bases. CDR1 is SGHNT, CDR2 YYREEE, per germline (reference sequence). CDR3 length equals 13 residues. The ends lost 4 bases at V and 3 bases at J; junction bases unmatched: 2. The CDR3 DNA is TGTGCCAGCAGCATGACAGGGGAAGAGACCCAGTACTTC. Protein product: CASSMTGEETQYF. The full variable domain, in which reference TRBV5-4 and TRBJ2-5 provide the parts outside the CDR3, is ETGVTQSPTHLIKTRGQQVTLRCSSQSGHNTVSWYQQALGQGPQFIFQYYREEENGRGNFPPRFSGLQFPNYSSELNVNALELDDSALYLCASSMTGEETQYFGPGTRLLVL.

The chain is built from TRBV30 and TRBJ1-4; 7 nucleotides align to TRBD1. CDR3 length: 14 amino acids. CDR1 and CDR2 from the germline V gene are GTSNPN and SVGIG (reference sequence). The V and J ends lost 5 bases and 4 bases, in that order; junction bases with no gene match: 7. This chain's CDR3 is CAWDAGQINEKLFF. The CDR3, as DNA: TGTGCCTGGGATGCGGGACAGATTAATGAAAAACTGTTTTTT.

This CDR3 reads CASSERGRYSPLHF. In DNA, the CDR3 is TGTGCCAGCAGTGAAAGGGGCCGATACTCACCCCTCCACTTT. The chain recombines TRBV25-1 with TRBJ1-6; a possible D gene is TRBD1 (5 bases). The CDR3 sequence is 14 residues long. From germline, CDR1 is MGHDK and CDR2 SYGVNS. V lost 2 bases and J lost 10, with 12 bases in between.

The CDR3 loop reads CASSQLGGGGAFF. The CDR3 region has the DNA TGCGCCAGCAGCCAACTAGGTGGGGGGGGAGCTTTCTTT. V and J are TRBV4-3 and TRBJ1-1; tentative D call: TRBD1 (5 bases). The CDR3 runs 13 residues. Germline CDR1 reads LGHNA; CDR2 reads YSLEER. Between the trimmed V and J ends, which lost 2 bases and 10 bases, there was a span of 14 bases.

This sequence joins TRBV5-1 and TRBJ2-1, with 8 nucleotides matching TRBD2. The CDR3 consists of 13 residues. Trimming removed 5 bases from V and 8 bases from J; junction bases left unmatched: 6. Per germline, CDR1 SGHRS and CDR2 YFSETQ. CDR3 sequence reads: CASSAHGGDEQFF. The CDR3 DNA reads TGCGCCAGCAGTGCACACGGGGGGGATGAGCAGTTCTTC.

The chain joins TRBV11-1 to TRBJ2-5, with no clear D. CDR3 length equals 14 residues. The V gene lost 1 base and the J gene lost 0 bases, with 6 bases spanning the gap. CDR1 and CDR2 (germline): SGHAT, FQDESV (reference sequence). CDR3 sequence (DNA): TGTGCCAGCAGCTTAGGTCTCCACCAAGAGACCCAGTACTTC. The encoded protein is CASSLGLHQETQYF.

As concerns this clone: The sample carries other DNA sequences with the same CDR3. The V and J genes are TRBV7-6 and TRBJ1-5, with TRBD1 matching 8 bases. Germline lookup yields CDR1 SGHVS and CDR2 FNYEAQ. Unmatched junction bases numbered 3, after V lost 3 bases and J lost 2 bases. The CDR3 has 15 residues. The CDR3 DNA reads TGTGCCAGCAGCTTGACAGGGGTTGGCAATCAGCCCCAGCATTTT. This codes for CASSLTGVGNQPQHF. Looking up the rest from reference TRBV7-6 and TRBJ1-5 gives the full variable domain: GAGVSQSPRYKVTKRGQDVALRCDPISGHVSLYWYRQALGQGPEFLTYFNYEAQQDKSGLPNDRFSAERPEGSISTLTIQRTEQRDSAMYRCASSLTGVGNQPQHFGDGTRLSIL.

V and J are TRBV5-1 and TRBJ1-2, with 7 bases lining up with TRBD1. The CDR3 has 14 amino acids. Unmatched junction bases numbered 10, after V lost 3 bases and J lost 8 bases. Germline V CDR1 and CDR2: SGHRS, YFSETQ. The chain's CDR3 is CASSYHTGERGYTF. In nucleotides, the CDR3 is TGCGCCAGCAGCTATCATACAGGGGAACGGGGCTACACCTTC.

The CDR3 sequence: CASSPTGPSNQPQHF. CDR3 sequence (DNA): TGTGCCAGTAGCCCGACAGGACCGAGCAATCAGCCCCAGCATTTT. The chain uses TRBV19 and TRBJ1-5; D perhaps matches TRBD1 (6 bases). The CDR3 loop spans 15 amino acids. Looked up from germline, CDR1 is LNHDA and CDR2 is SQIVND (reference sequence). V dropped 6 bases and J dropped 1 base, with 13 bases sitting between them.

The chain recombines TRBV9 with TRBJ1-1; D is possibly TRBD1 (6 bases). CDR1 and CDR2 (germline): SGDLS, YYNGEE. The ends were cut back, 3 bases at V and 13 bases at J, with 19 bases in the middle. The CDR3 is 13 residues long. CDR3: CASSARDTPWVFF. In DNA form, the CDR3 reads TGTGCCAGCAGCGCCCGGGACACGCCATGGGTTTTCTTT.

The rearrangement joins TRBV5-8 to TRBJ2-6; a possible D gene is TRBD1 (5 bases). This CDR3 has 15 amino acids. V was shortened by 7 bases and J by 1 base, with 12 bases between the two germline ends. Germline V gives CDR1 SGHTS, CDR2 YDEGEE. The CDR3 region is CASSLDRSGANVLTF. In nucleotides, the CDR3 is TGTGCCAGCTCCCTTGACAGATCTGGGGCCAACGTCCTGACTTTC.

The chain employs TRBV7-2 and TRBJ1-3; possibly TRBD1 for D (6 bases). Trimming left V 5 bases short and J 2 bases short, with 13 bases between. The germline V gene encodes CDR1 SGHTA and CDR2 FQGNSA. This CDR3 has 15 amino acids. The CDR3 region has the DNA TGTGCCAGCAGCCCCAGCAGGGGCCCTGGAAACACCATATATTTT. This gives the protein CASSPSRGPGNTIYF.

The V call is TRBV7-2, the J call TRBJ1-6; 8 bases align to TRBD1. V lost 5 bases, J lost 9 bases, and 15 bases stayed unmatched. Germline V gene sequence: CDR1 SGHTA, CDR2 FQGNSA. The CDR3 is made up of 17 amino acids. CDR3 in DNA: TGTGCCAGCAGCCTCGGACAGGGAGGATTAATTAGTTCACCCCTCCACTTT. This encodes CASSLGQGGLISSPLHF.

The rearrangement uses TRBV7-9 and TRBJ1-1, with TRBD1 as a possible D gene (6 bases). The V end was cut by 3 bases, the J end by 3 bases, with 8 bases between. The V gene's germline CDR1 is SEHNR and CDR2 FQNEAQ (reference sequence). This CDR3 has 13 residues. CDR3 sequence reads: CASSFYRDTEAFF. In nucleotides, the CDR3 is TGTGCCAGCAGCTTCTACAGGGACACTGAAGCTTTCTTT.

The gene calls are TRBV7-2 and TRBJ2-4; TRBD1 is a possible D gene (5 bases). The germline V gene encodes CDR1 SGHTA and CDR2 FQGNSA. The CDR3 length is 14 residues. The ends were cut back, 5 bases at V and 0 bases at J, with 8 bases in the middle. CDR3 sequence: CASSTGLAKNIQYF. DNA of the CDR3: TGTGCCAGCAGCACAGGTCTAGCCAAAAACATTCAGTACTTC. Based on the CDR3 plus reference TRBV7-2 and TRBJ2-4, the full variable domain is GAGVSQSPSNKVTEKGKDVELRCDPISGHTALYWYRQSLGQGLEFLIYFQGNSAPDKSGLPSDRFSAERTGGSVSTLTIQRTQQEDSAVYLCASSTGLAKNIQYFGAGTRLSVL.

This clone was seen a single time. Other DNA sequences in the sample encode the same CDR3. The J gene is TRBJ2-5, the V gene TRBV9; perhaps TRBD1 as D (7 bases). The CDR3 extends over 13 amino acids. Per germline, CDR1 SGDLS and CDR2 YYNGEE. V was pared by 2 bases and J by 4 bases, with 9 bases between. CDR3 region: CASSVQGGETQYF. CDR3 nucleotide sequence: TGTGCCAGCAGCGTCCAGGGGGGAGAGACCCAGTACTTC.

The V call is TRBV27, the J call TRBJ2-7; 7 nucleotides line up with TRBD2. The V and J ends lost 2 bases and 2 bases, in that order; junction bases with no gene match: 3. Germline V gives CDR1 MNHEY, CDR2 SMNVEV (reference sequence). The CDR3 is made up of 14 amino acids. In DNA form, the CDR3 reads TGTGCCAGCAGTTTAGGGGGGGTAACCTACGAGCAGTACTTC. It yields the protein CASSLGGVTYEQYF.

This chain connects TRBV5-1 to TRBJ2-1; 13 bases are a match to TRBD2. V shed 4 bases and J 2 bases; nucleotides not matched to a gene: 6. Germline CDR1 SGHRS, CDR2 YFSETQ. This CDR3 is built from 17 residues. The CDR3 loop is CASSQGTSGIAYNEQFF. The CDR3 coding sequence is TGCGCCAGCAGCCAAGGGACTAGCGGGATCGCCTACAATGAGCAGTTCTTC.

This clone turned up a few times. This chain joins TRBV5-1 and TRBJ2-1; TRBD2 matches at 11 bases. Unmatched junction bases numbered 10, after V lost 4 bases and J lost 10 bases. The CDR3 covers 15 residues. From germline, CDR1 is SGHRS and CDR2 YFSETQ. Here the CDR3 DNA reads TGCGCCAGCAGCCCGGGACTAGCGGAGATAGGGGAGCAGTTCTTC. Residues: CASSPGLAEIGEQFF.

This clone has just one count. The chain uses TRBV7-9 and TRBJ2-2; 8 bases line up with TRBD2. Germline loops: CDR1 SEHNR, CDR2 FQNEAQ (reference sequence). V shed 6 bases, J shed 5 bases, and the junction held 11 bases outside the gene matches. This CDR3 has 16 amino acids. The CDR3 reads CASRSSRGGWTGELFF. CDR3 nucleotide sequence: TGTGCCAGCAGGTCCAGTCGGGGGGGCTGGACCGGGGAGCTGTTTTTT.

The chain is built from TRBV30 and TRBJ2-7, with 8 bases lining up with TRBD2. This CDR3 region has 14 residues. V was clipped by 2 bases and J by 4 bases; unmatched bases: 7. From germline, CDR1 is GTSNPN and CDR2 SVGIG (reference sequence). CDR3 region: CAWSSAGGQYEQYV. The CDR3 DNA sequence: TGTGCCTGGAGTTCTGCGGGAGGCCAATACGAGCAGTACGTC.

The J gene is TRBJ2-7, the V gene TRBV5-8, with D tentatively TRBD2 (6 bases). The length of the CDR3 is 13 residues. Germline-derived CDR1 and CDR2 are SGHTS and YDEGEE. V was pared by 3 bases and J by 6 bases, with 13 bases between. The CDR3 sequence: CASSWGDRGEQYF. CDR3 in DNA: TGTGCCAGCAGCTGGGGGGATCGGGGCGAGCAGTACTTC.

The rearrangement joins TRBV5-1 to TRBJ2-7, with D possibly TRBD2 on 5 matching bases. Trimming stripped 4 bases from V and 0 bases from J, with 8 bases between. The germline V gene has CDR1 SGHRS and CDR2 YFSETQ. CDR3 length: 13 residues. The CDR3 spells CASSPEGSYEQYF. CDR3 nucleotide sequence: TGCGCCAGCAGCCCCGAGGGCTCCTACGAGCAGTACTTC.